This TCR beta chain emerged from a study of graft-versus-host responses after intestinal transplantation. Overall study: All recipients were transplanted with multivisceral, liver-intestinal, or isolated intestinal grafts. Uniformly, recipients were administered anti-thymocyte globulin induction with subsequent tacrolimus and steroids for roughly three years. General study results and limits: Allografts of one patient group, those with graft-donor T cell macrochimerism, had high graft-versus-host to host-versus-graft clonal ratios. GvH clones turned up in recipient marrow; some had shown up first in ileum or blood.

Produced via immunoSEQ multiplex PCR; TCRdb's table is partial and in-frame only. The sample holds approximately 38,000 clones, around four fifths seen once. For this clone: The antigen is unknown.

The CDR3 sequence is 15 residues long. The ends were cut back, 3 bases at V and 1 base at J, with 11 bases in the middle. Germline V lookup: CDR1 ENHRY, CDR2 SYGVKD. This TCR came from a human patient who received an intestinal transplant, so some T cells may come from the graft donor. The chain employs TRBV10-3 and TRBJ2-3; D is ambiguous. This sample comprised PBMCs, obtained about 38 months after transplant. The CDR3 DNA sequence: TGTGCCATCAGTGACCCTGGGTGGCGCACAGATACGCAGTATTTT. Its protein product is CAISDPGWRTDTQYF.